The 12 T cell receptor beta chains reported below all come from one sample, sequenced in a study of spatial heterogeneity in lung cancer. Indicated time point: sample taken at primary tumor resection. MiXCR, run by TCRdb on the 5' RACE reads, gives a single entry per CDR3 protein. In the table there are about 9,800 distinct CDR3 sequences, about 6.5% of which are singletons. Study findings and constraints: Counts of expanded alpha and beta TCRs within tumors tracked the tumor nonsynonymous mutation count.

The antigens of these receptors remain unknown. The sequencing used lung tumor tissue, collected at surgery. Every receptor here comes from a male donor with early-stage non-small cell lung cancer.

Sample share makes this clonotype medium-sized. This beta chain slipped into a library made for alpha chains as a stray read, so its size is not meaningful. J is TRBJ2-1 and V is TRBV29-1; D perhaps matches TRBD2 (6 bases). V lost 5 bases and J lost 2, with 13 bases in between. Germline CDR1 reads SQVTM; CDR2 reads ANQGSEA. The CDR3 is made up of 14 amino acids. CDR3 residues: CSVLTGATYNEQFF. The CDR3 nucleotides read TGCAGCGTTCTGACGGGAGCCACCTACAATGAGCAGTTCTTC.

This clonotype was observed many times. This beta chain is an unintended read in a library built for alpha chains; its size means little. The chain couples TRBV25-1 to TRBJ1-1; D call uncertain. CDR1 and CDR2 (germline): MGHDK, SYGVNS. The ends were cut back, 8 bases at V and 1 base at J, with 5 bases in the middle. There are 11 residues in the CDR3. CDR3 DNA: TGTGCCAGCGGAGAGAACACTGAAGCTTTCTTT. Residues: CASGENTEAFF.

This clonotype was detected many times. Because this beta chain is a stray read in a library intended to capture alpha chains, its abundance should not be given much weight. The CDR3: CASSQATAGQGAGANVLTF. DNA for the CDR3: TGTGCCAGCAGCCAAGCCACCGCCGGACAGGGGGCCGGGGCCAACGTCCTGACTTTC. The chain couples TRBV4-2 to TRBJ2-6; 11 nucleotides line up with TRBD1. J gave up 4 bases and V 1 base, and 9 bases lay outside the gene matches. From germline, CDR1 is LGHNA and CDR2 YNFKEQ. This CDR3 has 19 residues.

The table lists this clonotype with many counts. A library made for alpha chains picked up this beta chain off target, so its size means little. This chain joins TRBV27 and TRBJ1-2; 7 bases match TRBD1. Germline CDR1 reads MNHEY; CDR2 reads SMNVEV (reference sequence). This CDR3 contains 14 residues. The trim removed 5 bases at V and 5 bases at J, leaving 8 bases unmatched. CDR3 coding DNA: TGTGCCAGCAGTACATTCAGGGGGAATTATGGCTACACCTTC. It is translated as CASSTFRGNYGYTF.

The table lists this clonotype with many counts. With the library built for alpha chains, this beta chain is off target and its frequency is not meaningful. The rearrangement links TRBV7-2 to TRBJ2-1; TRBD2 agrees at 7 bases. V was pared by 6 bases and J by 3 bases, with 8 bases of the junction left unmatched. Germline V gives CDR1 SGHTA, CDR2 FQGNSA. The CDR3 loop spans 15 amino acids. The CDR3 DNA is TGTGCCAGCAGTTCCACCGGGACTAACTACAATGAGCAGTTCTTC. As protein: CASSSTGTNYNEQFF.

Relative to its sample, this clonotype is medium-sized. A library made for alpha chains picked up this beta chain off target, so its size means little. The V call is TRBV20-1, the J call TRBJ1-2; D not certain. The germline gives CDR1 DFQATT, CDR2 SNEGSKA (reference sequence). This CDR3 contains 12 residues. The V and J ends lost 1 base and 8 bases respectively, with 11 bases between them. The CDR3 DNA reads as TGCAGTGCTAGAGGGACGGAAAGGGGCTACACCTTC. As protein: CSARGTERGYTF.

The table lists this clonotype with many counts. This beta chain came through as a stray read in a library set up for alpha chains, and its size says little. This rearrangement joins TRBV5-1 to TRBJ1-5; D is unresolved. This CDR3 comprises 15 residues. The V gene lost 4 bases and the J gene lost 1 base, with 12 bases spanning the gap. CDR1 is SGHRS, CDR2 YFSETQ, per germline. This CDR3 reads CASSPMGISNQPQHF. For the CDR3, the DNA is TGCGCCAGCAGCCCCATGGGGATCAGCAATCAGCCCCAGCATTTT.

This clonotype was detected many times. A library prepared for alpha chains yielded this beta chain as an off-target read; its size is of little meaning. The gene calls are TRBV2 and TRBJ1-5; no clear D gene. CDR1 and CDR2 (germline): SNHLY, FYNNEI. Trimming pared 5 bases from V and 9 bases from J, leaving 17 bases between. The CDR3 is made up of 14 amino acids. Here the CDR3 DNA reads TGTGCCAGCAGTCGTTCCTTGGACGCATCGCCCCAGCATTTT. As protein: CASSRSLDASPQHF.

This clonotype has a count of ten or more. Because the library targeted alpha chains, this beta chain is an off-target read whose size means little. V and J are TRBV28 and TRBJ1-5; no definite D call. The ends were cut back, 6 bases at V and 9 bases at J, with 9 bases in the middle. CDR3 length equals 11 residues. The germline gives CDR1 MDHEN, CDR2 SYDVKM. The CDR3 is CASSYLSPQHF. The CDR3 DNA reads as TGTGCCAGCAGCTACCTTTCGCCCCAGCATTTT.

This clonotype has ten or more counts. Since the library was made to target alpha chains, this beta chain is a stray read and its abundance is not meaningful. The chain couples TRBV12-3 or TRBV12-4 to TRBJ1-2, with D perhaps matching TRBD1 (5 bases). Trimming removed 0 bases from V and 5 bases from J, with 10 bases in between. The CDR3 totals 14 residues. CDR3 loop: CASSLAGPGYGYTF. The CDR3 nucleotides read TGTGCCAGCAGTTTAGCGGGGCCGGGATATGGCTACACCTTC.

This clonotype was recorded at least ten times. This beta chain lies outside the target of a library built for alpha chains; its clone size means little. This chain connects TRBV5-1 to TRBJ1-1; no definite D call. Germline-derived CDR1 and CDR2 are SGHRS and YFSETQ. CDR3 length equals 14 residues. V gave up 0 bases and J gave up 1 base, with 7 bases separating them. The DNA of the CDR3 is TGCGCCAGCAGCTTGGTTACCCCGAACACTGAAGCTTTCTTT. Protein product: CASSLVTPNTEAFF.

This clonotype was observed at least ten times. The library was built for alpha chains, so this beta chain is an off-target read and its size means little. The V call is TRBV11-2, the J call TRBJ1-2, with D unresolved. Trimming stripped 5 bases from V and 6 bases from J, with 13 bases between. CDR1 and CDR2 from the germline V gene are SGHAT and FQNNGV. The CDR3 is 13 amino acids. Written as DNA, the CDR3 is TGTGCCAGCAGCCCAAAACGGGTAAATGGCTACACCTTC. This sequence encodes CASSPKRVNGYTF.